This T cell receptor beta chain was profiled in a study of blood T cell repertoires in COVID-19. The CDR3 consists of 15 residues. V lost 3 bases and J lost 6, with 15 bases in between. Germline assignment: CDR1 SGHTA and CDR2 FQGNSA. Methods used by the authors: From reference gene primer amplification, estimates of nucleated cell counts were derived. Assay: immunoSEQ multiplex PCR; the TCRdb copy retains only in-frame clones and omits some. For V, J and clone size, that table is used; D and trimming come from the DNA. The top ten hold more than 8% of the sample, which has about 280,000 clones, 83% seen once.

The clonotype originates from a woman aged 50 to 60 who had recovered from COVID-19. This rearrangement joins TRBV7-2 to TRBJ2-1; a possible D gene is TRBD2 (6 bases). The sample was peripheral blood. CDR3 protein: CASSFGTPRGNEQFF. The CDR3 bases are TGTGCCAGCAGCTTCGGGACTCCTAGGGGCAATGAGCAGTTCTTC.